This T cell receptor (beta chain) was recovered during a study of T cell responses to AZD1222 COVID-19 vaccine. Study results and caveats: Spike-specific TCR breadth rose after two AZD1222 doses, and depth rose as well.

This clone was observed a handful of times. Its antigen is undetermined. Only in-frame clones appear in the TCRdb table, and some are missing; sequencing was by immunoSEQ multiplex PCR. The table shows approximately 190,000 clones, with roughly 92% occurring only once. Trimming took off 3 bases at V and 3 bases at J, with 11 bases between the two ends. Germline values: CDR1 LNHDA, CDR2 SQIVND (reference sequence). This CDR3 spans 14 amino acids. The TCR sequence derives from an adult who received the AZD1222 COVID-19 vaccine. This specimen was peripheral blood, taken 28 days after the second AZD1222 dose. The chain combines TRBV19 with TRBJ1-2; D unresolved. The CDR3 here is CASSILGSDYGYTF. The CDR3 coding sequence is TGTGCCAGTAGTATCTTGGGGTCCGACTATGGCTACACCTTC.